This TCR beta chain is from a study of OX40 agonist ivuxolimab in advanced cancers. Peripheral blood came from all dose cohorts at three timepoints. The CDR3 sequence is 14 residues long. With V trimmed by 1 base and J by 3 bases, 3 bases remained unmatched. Germline V gene data show CDR1 as SGHTS and CDR2 as YDEGEE. Using immunoSEQ multiplex PCR, the repertoire was profiled, and TCRdb retains in-frame clones only, with some absent. Of around 97,000 clones listed, 86% are singletons. The sample here was CD4+ or CD8+ T cells sorted from blood, taken in a trial of the OX40 agonist ivuxolimab. This TCR was sampled from an adult with an advanced solid tumor such as melanoma, head and neck, liver or kidney cancer. The chain uses TRBV5-8 and TRBJ2-7, with 8 bases fitting TRBD1. CDR3 loop: CASSLSQGGYEQYF. The CDR3 nucleotides are TGTGCCAGCAGCTTGTCACAGGGGGGCTACGAGCAGTACTTC.